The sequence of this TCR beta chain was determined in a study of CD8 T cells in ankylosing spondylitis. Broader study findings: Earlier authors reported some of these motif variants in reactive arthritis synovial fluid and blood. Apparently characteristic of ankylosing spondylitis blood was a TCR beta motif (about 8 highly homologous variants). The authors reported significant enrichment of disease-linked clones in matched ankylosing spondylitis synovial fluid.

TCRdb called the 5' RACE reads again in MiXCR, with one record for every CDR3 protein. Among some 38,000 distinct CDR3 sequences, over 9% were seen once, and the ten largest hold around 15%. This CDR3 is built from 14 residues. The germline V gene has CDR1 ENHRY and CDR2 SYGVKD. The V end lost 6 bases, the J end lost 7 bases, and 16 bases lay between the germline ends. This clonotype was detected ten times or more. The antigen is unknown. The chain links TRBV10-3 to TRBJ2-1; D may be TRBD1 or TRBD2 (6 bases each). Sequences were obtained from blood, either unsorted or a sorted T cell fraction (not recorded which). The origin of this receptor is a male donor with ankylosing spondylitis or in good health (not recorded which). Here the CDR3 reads CAISASTGGNEQFF. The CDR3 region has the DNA TGTGCCATCAGCGCATCGACAGGAGGGAATGAGCAGTTCTTC.